A single sample is the source of the 27 T cell receptor beta chains below, sequenced in a study of T cell repertoires and HLA-DP antigens. Antigens of these TCRs are unknown. TCRdb's table, derived via immunoSEQ multiplex PCR, lists solely in-frame clones and lacks some. Among 90,000 to 130,000 clones listed, approximately 92% were seen once. The sample taken for sequencing was CD4+ T cells from PBMCs. All receptors come from a woman aged 18-35 years in good health and CMV-seronegative.

This sequence joins TRBV6-4 and TRBJ1-2; 10 nucleotides match TRBD1. Germline loops: CDR1 MRHNA, CDR2 SNTAGT. J gave up 7 bases and V 6 bases, and 5 bases lay outside the gene matches. The CDR3 covers 13 residues. The DNA for the CDR3 is TGTGCCAGCAGCACCGGGACAGGGGTTGGCTACACCTTC. Amino acids: CASSTGTGVGYTF.

The chain couples TRBV5-4 to TRBJ2-3, with 9 nucleotides matching TRBD2. The CDR3 sequence is 16 residues long. The V and J ends lost 5 bases and 2 bases, in that order; junction bases with no gene match: 9. Germline lookup yields CDR1 SGHNT and CDR2 YYREEE (reference sequence). In DNA, the CDR3 is TGTGCCAGCAGTGGGGGCCTAGCGGGGTTCACAGATACGCAGTATTTT. Amino acids: CASSGGLAGFTDTQYF.

V and J are TRBV7-2 and TRBJ1-3; 9 positions agree with TRBD1. V was pared by 5 bases and J by 4 bases, with 3 bases of the junction left unmatched. The CDR3 length is 14 residues. CDR1 SGHTA and CDR2 FQGNSA come from the germline V gene. The CDR3 region is CASSETGGGNTIYF. The DNA for the CDR3 is TGTGCCAGCAGCGAAACAGGGGGCGGAAACACCATATATTTT.

The CDR3 DNA reads TGTGCCAGCCGACCTCTAGCGGGAGGGCCCCATGAGCAGTTCTTC. Protein product: CASRPLAGGPHEQFF. The chain links TRBV2 to TRBJ2-1; 12 nucleotides match TRBD2. Trimming at V came to 8 bases and at J to 8 bases, leaving 10 bases not matched to a gene. This CDR3 is built from 15 residues. Per the germline V gene, CDR1 is SNHLY and CDR2 is FYNNEI. The full variable domain, its missing parts supplied by reference TRBV2 and TRBJ2-1, is EPEVTQTPSHQVTQMGQEVILRCVPISNHLYFYWYRQILGQKVEFLVSFYNNEISEKSEIFDDQFSVERPDGSNFTLKIRSTKLEDSAMYFCASRPLAGGPHEQFFGPGTRLTVL.

This clone has just a few counts. The gene calls are TRBV19 and TRBJ2-1; 7 positions match TRBD2. This CDR3 is built from 16 residues. Germline assignment: CDR1 LNHDA and CDR2 SQIVND (reference sequence). The J segment lost 5 bases and the V segment lost 7 bases, leaving 14 bases of the junction unmatched. The CDR3 here is CASTPQASAGNNEQFF. The CDR3 nucleotides are TGTGCCAGTACCCCCCAGGCGTCAGCGGGGAACAATGAGCAGTTCTTC.

The rearrangement joins TRBV11-2 to TRBJ1-1; no reliable D call. The CDR3 has 13 residues. Trimming took 3 bases from V and 1 from J, leaving 6 bases between them. Germline assignment: CDR1 SGHAT and CDR2 FQNNGV. The CDR3 DNA is TGTGCCAGCAGCTTGCAACCGAACACTGAAGCTTTCTTT. Translated, it gives CASSLQPNTEAFF. The complete variable domain, with remaining parts taken from reference TRBV11-2 and TRBJ1-1, reads EAGVAQSPRYKIIEKRQSVAFWCNPISGHATLYWYQQILGQGPKLLIQFQNNGVVDDSQLPKDRFSAERLKGVDSTLKIQPAKLEDSAVYLCASSLQPNTEAFFGQGTRLTVV.

This rearrangement joins TRBV23-1 to TRBJ2-3; 13 nucleotides match TRBD2. TRBV23-1 is classed as an ORF, of uncertain function. There are 16 residues in the CDR3. With V trimmed by 2 bases and J by 3 bases, 2 bases remained unmatched. DNA of the CDR3: TGCGCCAGCAGTCAACCGGGACTAGCGGGAACAGATACGCAGTATTTT. It is translated as CASSQPGLAGTDTQYF.

The V and J genes are TRBV11-2 and TRBJ2-5; tentatively, D is TRBD2 (5 bases). The CDR3 totals 16 residues. Germline CDR1 is SGHAT and CDR2 is FQNNGV. V lost 5 bases and J lost 3, with 19 bases in between. CDR3 protein: CASSPRPGSGKETQYF. The DNA for the CDR3 is TGTGCCAGCAGCCCAAGACCTGGGAGCGGTAAAGAGACCCAGTACTTC.

The chain has TRBV11-2 and TRBJ2-7; D ambiguous. V was cut by 1 base and J by 5 bases, with 18 bases left in between. The CDR3 sequence is 16 residues long. Germline V gene data show CDR1 as SGHAT and CDR2 as FQNNGV. CDR3 in DNA: TGTGCCAGCAGCTTAGGCCTAGACGCGTCCGTGGACGAGCAGTACTTC. Translation gives CASSLGLDASVDEQYF.

V is TRBV23-1 and J is TRBJ2-2; 11 bases match TRBD1. TRBV23-1 is labeled an ORF, and its function is uncertain. The CDR3 sequence is 16 residues long. The V and J ends lost 4 bases and 7 bases, in that order; junction bases with no gene match: 8. The CDR3 is CASSPDRGLVDGELFF. CDR3 bases: TGCGCCAGCAGTCCGGACAGGGGGCTGGTGGACGGGGAGCTGTTTTTT.

The chain employs TRBV28 and TRBJ2-5; 7 positions match TRBD2. Germline CDR1 MDHEN, CDR2 SYDVKM. This CDR3 is 15 amino acids long. V was clipped by 5 bases and J by 3 bases; unmatched bases: 9. CDR3 coding DNA: TGTGCCAGCAGTCCCCATTCAGCGGGGAAAGAGACCCAGTACTTC. Protein: CASSPHSAGKETQYF.

The chain recombines TRBV29-1 with TRBJ1-2; D perhaps matches TRBD1 (6 bases). The length of the CDR3 is 12 residues. Per the germline V gene, CDR1 is SQVTM and CDR2 is ANQGSEA. V was shortened by 4 bases and J by 1 base, with 7 bases between the two germline ends. Here the CDR3 reads CSVGTDNYGYTF. The CDR3, as DNA: TGCAGCGTTGGGACAGATAACTATGGCTACACCTTC.

V gene TRBV27 combines with J gene TRBJ2-5, with D maybe TRBD1 (6 bases). The CDR3 is 16 amino acids. Between the trimmed V and J ends, which lost 5 bases and 5 bases, there was a span of 21 bases. Per the germline V gene, CDR1 is MNHEY and CDR2 is SMNVEV (reference sequence). CDR3 region: CASSPLRLQGRETQYF. In DNA, the CDR3 is TGTGCCAGCAGTCCCCTCCGACTACAGGGAAGGGAGACCCAGTACTTC.

This clone was picked up one time. The chain uses TRBV27 and TRBJ1-5, with 7 bases identical to TRBD1. Germline V gives CDR1 MNHEY, CDR2 SMNVEV (reference sequence). V gave up 5 bases and J gave up 4 bases; unmatched junction bases: 5. The CDR3 spans 14 residues. The CDR3 DNA reads TGTGCCAGCAGTCTGAGGGGGCCTAATCAGCCCCAGCATTTT. It is translated as CASSLRGPNQPQHF.

CDR3 loop: CASSLEGVPNEQFF. The CDR3, as DNA: TGTGCCAGCAGCTTAGAAGGGGTCCCCAATGAGCAGTTCTTC. This chain connects TRBV7-9 to TRBJ2-1; D may be TRBD1 (5 bases). Germline V gene lookup returns CDR1 SEHNR and CDR2 FQNEAQ (reference sequence). There are 14 residues in the CDR3. Between the trimmed V and J ends, which lost 1 base and 6 bases, there was a span of 10 bases.

V usage is TRBV19 and J usage is TRBJ1-2; no clear D. V dropped 1 base and J dropped 3 bases, with 12 bases sitting between them. This CDR3 has 15 residues. Germline V gene data show CDR1 as LNHDA and CDR2 as SQIVND (reference sequence). CDR3 sequence (DNA): TGTGCCAGTAGTATAGTGACCTACCCGGACTATGGCTACACCTTC. Protein sequence: CASSIVTYPDYGYTF.

V is TRBV29-1 and J is TRBJ2-3, with 8 positions matching TRBD1. The CDR3 runs 14 residues. V lost 5 bases to trimming and J lost 0 bases; unmatched junction nucleotides: 4. Germline V lookup: CDR1 SQVTM, CDR2 ANQGSEA. The DNA of the CDR3 is TGCAGCGTTAAGACAGGGGCCAGCACAGATACGCAGTATTTT. It codes for CSVKTGASTDTQYF.

The chain employs TRBV28 and TRBJ2-3, with a possible D match to TRBD2 (5 bases). CDR3 length: 12 residues. CDR1 is MDHEN and CDR2 is SYDVKM in the germline V gene. Between the trimmed V and J ends, which lost 6 bases and 5 bases, there was a span of 9 bases. The CDR3 reads CASRSSGDTQYF. The CDR3 nucleotides read TGTGCCAGCAGGTCCAGCGGAGATACGCAGTATTTT.

This clone was observed a single time. This chain uses TRBV9 with TRBJ2-3; D gene unclear. In germline, CDR1 is SGDLS, CDR2 YYNGEE. The ends were cut back, 2 bases at V and 5 bases at J, with 9 bases in the middle. The CDR3 length is 13 residues. CDR3 nucleotide sequence: TGTGCCAGCAGCGTCCCTCCGGTAGATACGCAGTATTTT. It specifies CASSVPPVDTQYF.

The V and J genes are TRBV18 and TRBJ2-1, with D maybe TRBD1 (5 bases). The CDR3 contains 15 residues. The germline V and J ends were trimmed by 4 bases and 5 bases, with 15 bases remaining between them. Per germline, CDR1 KGHSH and CDR2 LQKENI. As DNA, the CDR3 is TGTGCCAGCTCACTCTGGGTAGGGGCCCACAATGAGCAGTTCTTC. Residues: CASSLWVGAHNEQFF.

This clone has only a few counts. The gene calls are TRBV5-6 and TRBJ1-3; tentatively, D is TRBD1 (5 bases). With 8 bases removed from V and 0 bases from J, the gap between germline ends came to 12 bases. The CDR3 covers 14 residues. The V gene's germline CDR1 is SGHDT and CDR2 YYEEEE. The CDR3 here is CASRGRDSGNTIYF. The CDR3 DNA reads TGTGCCAGTCGGGGGAGAGACTCTGGAAACACCATATATTTT.

This rearrangement joins TRBV6-5 to TRBJ2-1; D is ambiguous. The CDR3 has 11 residues. V was clipped by 5 bases and J by 8 bases, with 7 bases between them. The germline gives CDR1 MNHEY, CDR2 SVGAGI. Here the CDR3 reads CASSTLHEQFF. CDR3 coding DNA: TGTGCCAGCAGTACTCTACATGAGCAGTTCTTC.

The chain employs TRBV19 and TRBJ1-6; D might be TRBD1 (5 bases). Germline CDR1 LNHDA, CDR2 SQIVND (reference sequence). Trimming left V 5 bases short and J 8 bases short, with 13 bases between. The CDR3 covers 14 residues. This chain's CDR3 is CASSPRGYDSPLHF. CDR3 nucleotides: TGTGCCAGTAGTCCACGGGGGTATGATTCACCCCTCCACTTT.

The chain couples TRBV28 to TRBJ2-5, with D perhaps TRBD2 (5 bases). Germline CDR1 MDHEN, CDR2 SYDVKM. This CDR3 region has 13 residues. V shed 5 bases and J shed 2 bases, with 9 bases lying between them. The chain's CDR3 is CASSLGGQETQYF. The CDR3 DNA follows: TGTGCCAGCAGTCTCGGAGGACAAGAGACCCAGTACTTC.

The chain links TRBV7-3 to TRBJ2-4; either TRBD1 or TRBD2 may fit D (5 bases each). V lost 4 bases and J 4 bases, leaving 8 bases between the germline ends. CDR1 SGHTA and CDR2 FQGTGA come from the germline V gene. The CDR3 is 13 amino acids. The CDR3 nucleotides read TGTGCCAGCAGCTGGGGACCTAAAAACATTCAGTACTTC. It is translated as CASSWGPKNIQYF. Complete variable domain (other parts from reference TRBV7-3 and TRBJ2-4): GAGVSQTPSNKVTEKGKYVELRCDPISGHTALYWYRQSLGQGPEFLIYFQGTGAADDSGLPNDRFFAVRPEGSVSTLKIQRTERGDSAVYLCASSWGPKNIQYFGAGTRLSVL.

The genes are TRBV7-8 and TRBJ1-5; D is undetermined. The germline gives CDR1 SGHVS, CDR2 FQNEAQ. CDR3 length equals 16 residues. Trimming removed 3 bases at V and 5 bases at J, with 17 bases between. For the CDR3, the DNA is TGTGCCAGCAGCTTCGGAGGACCCCGGGTGGATCAGCCCCAGCATTTT. It encodes CASSFGGPRVDQPQHF.

This sequence joins TRBV6-1 and TRBJ1-1; TRBD1 agrees at 7 bases. V lost 1 base, J lost 5 bases, and 19 bases stayed unmatched. Germline loops: CDR1 MNHNS, CDR2 SASEGT. The CDR3 is made up of 19 amino acids. The DNA of the CDR3 is TGTGCCAGCAGTGAAGATCTTTTATCGCGTGGAGGGGGCACTACTGAAGCTTTCTTT. Amino acid sequence: CASSEDLLSRGGGTTEAFF.